Listed here are 3 T cell receptor beta chains from one sample, sequenced in a study of blood T cells in healthy people across ages. A second PCR, run for roughly 7 to 12 cycles, used a sample-barcoded 5' primer plus a J-beta primer mix. MiXCR, applied by TCRdb to the 5' RACE reads, yields one record per CDR3 protein. The sample has 790,000 or so distinct CDR3 sequences; 46% are singletons. The sequencing input was blood. These receptors came from a man older than 75 in good health.

The J gene is TRBJ1-4, the V gene TRBV29-1; 7 bases map to TRBD1. The CDR3 totals 13 residues. Trimming removed 0 bases from V and 11 bases from J; junction bases left unmatched: 6. The germline V gene has CDR1 SQVTM and CDR2 ANQGSEA. The CDR3 is CSVEDQNRGKLFF. The CDR3 coding sequence is TGCAGCGTTGAAGACCAAAACAGGGGTAAACTGTTTTTT.

The sample holds a few counts of this clonotype. The CDR3 coding sequence is TGCAGTGCTAGTTCCAACGACAATGAGCAGTTCTTC. This encodes CSASSNDNEQFF. The chain recombines TRBV20-1 with TRBJ2-1; D is ambiguous. V lost 3 bases, J lost 5 bases, and 8 bases lay in between. Germline CDR1 DFQATT, CDR2 SNEGSKA (reference sequence). This CDR3 has 12 residues.

The chain has TRBV7-3 and TRBJ2-1; 14 bases map to TRBD2. Germline CDR1 is SGHTA and CDR2 is FQGTGA. After removal of 3 bases from V and 7 bases from J, the junction contained 5 bases not matched to a gene. This CDR3 is 16 amino acids long. CDR3 amino acids: CASSFPGLAGENEQFF. The DNA for the CDR3 is TGTGCCAGCAGCTTTCCGGGACTAGCGGGAGAGAATGAGCAGTTCTTC. Supplemented by reference TRBV7-3 and TRBJ2-1, the full variable domain reads GAGVSQTPSNKVTEKGKYVELRCDPISGHTALYWYRQSLGQGPEFLIYFQGTGAADDSGLPNDRFFAVRPEGSVSTLKIQRTERGDSAVYLCASSFPGLAGENEQFFGPGTRLTVL.